The 21 T cell receptor beta chains given below trace back to one sample, sequenced in a study of OX40 agonist ivuxolimab in advanced cancers. TCRdb's copy holds only in-frame clones and misses some; the assay was immunoSEQ multiplex PCR. The sample carries roughly 90,000 clones, approximately 91% recorded once. Sequenced material: CD4+ or CD8+ T cells sorted from blood, taken in a trial of the OX40 agonist ivuxolimab. These receptors were collected from an adult with an advanced solid tumor such as melanoma, head and neck, liver or kidney cancer.

CDR3 residues: CASSPDKLASYEQYF. CDR3 coding DNA: TGTGCCAGCAGTCCGGATAAGTTAGCCTCCTACGAGCAGTACTTC. The rearrangement joins TRBV5-4 to TRBJ2-7; no definite D call. The V end was cut by 5 bases, the J end by 0 bases, with 15 bases between. This CDR3 comprises 15 residues. The germline V gene encodes CDR1 SGHNT and CDR2 YYREEE (reference sequence).

The chain combines TRBV28 with TRBJ2-7; 12 bases agree with TRBD2. Trimming cost V 5 bases and J 6 bases; bases outside gene matches: 11. Looked up from germline, CDR1 is MDHEN and CDR2 is SYDVKM. The CDR3 length is 16 residues. CDR3 in DNA: TGTGCCAGCAGTCTCCTCGGACTAGCGGGAAGAGGCGAGCAGTACTTC. Translating gives CASSLLGLAGRGEQYF.

V is TRBV6-5 and J is TRBJ1-1; possibly TRBD1 for D (6 bases). Trimming left V 4 bases short and J 5 bases short, with 11 bases between. The CDR3 spans 13 residues. In germline, CDR1 is MNHEY, CDR2 SVGAGI. CDR3 in amino acids: CASSSGHVTEAFF. The CDR3 nucleotides are TGTGCCAGCAGTTCGGGACACGTTACTGAAGCTTTCTTT.

This clone was observed once. The genes are TRBV27 and TRBJ1-1; a weak D match, TRBD1 (6 bases). V lost 5 bases and J 5 bases, leaving 18 bases between the germline ends. Germline V gene lookup returns CDR1 MNHEY and CDR2 SMNVEV (reference sequence). This CDR3 comprises 15 residues. The CDR3 DNA follows: TGTGCCAGCAGTACCCCCGAACAGGGCTGGACTGAAGCTTTCTTT. This sequence encodes CASSTPEQGWTEAFF.

In this sample, this clone turned up a few times. The rearrangement joins TRBV19 to TRBJ1-5; weak D call: TRBD1 (5 bases). Germline CDR1 is LNHDA and CDR2 is SQIVND (reference sequence). This CDR3 has 13 amino acids. V was shortened by 3 bases and J by 4 bases, with 7 bases between the two germline ends. CDR3 amino acids: CASSIPGNQPQHF. The CDR3 bases are TGTGCCAGTAGTATCCCAGGGAATCAGCCCCAGCATTTT.

The chain combines TRBV27 with TRBJ2-3; possible D gene TRBD2, 6 bases. CDR1 is MNHEY, CDR2 SMNVEV, per germline (reference sequence). Trimming removed 5 bases at V and 3 bases at J, with 21 bases between. The CDR3 has 17 residues. In DNA, the CDR3 is TGTGCCAGCAGTCGCGGAAGAGGAATGGCGGGAACAGATACGCAGTATTTT. As protein: CASSRGRGMAGTDTQYF.

This clone was detected once. V is TRBV6-1 and J is TRBJ2-5, with D perhaps being TRBD1 or TRBD2 (5 bases each). The CDR3 loop spans 12 amino acids. Germline V lookup: CDR1 MNHNS, CDR2 SASEGT. The V and J ends lost 2 bases and 5 bases respectively, with 6 bases between them. The CDR3 nucleotides are TGTGCCAGCAGTGAATGGGGGGAGACCCAGTACTTC. Translating gives CASSEWGETQYF.

This chain connects TRBV5-4 to TRBJ2-7, with D perhaps TRBD1 (6 bases). Germline CDR1 is SGHNT and CDR2 is YYREEE (reference sequence). This CDR3 contains 13 residues. Between the trimmed V and J ends, which lost 4 bases and 1 base, there was a span of 9 bases. The CDR3 spells CASSLGQSYEQYF. CDR3 coding DNA: TGTGCCAGCAGCCTGGGACAATCCTACGAGCAGTACTTC.

This clone was observed once. The rearrangement uses TRBV11-1 and TRBJ2-3, with TRBD1 matching over 7 bases. This CDR3 comprises 17 residues. V was pared by 2 bases and J by 0 bases, with 8 bases of the junction left unmatched. Germline CDR1 and CDR2: SGHAT and FQDESV (reference sequence). The chain's CDR3 is CASSLTPGQISTDTQYF. CDR3 nucleotides: TGTGCCAGCAGCTTAACGCCGGGACAGATAAGCACAGATACGCAGTATTTT.

The chain is built from TRBV6-6 and TRBJ2-7; no definite D call. The CDR3 totals 11 residues. Germline CDR1 reads MNHNY; CDR2 reads SVGAGI (reference sequence). Trimming removed 8 bases from V and 5 bases from J, with 10 bases in between. CDR3 residues: CASAGLDEQYF. The CDR3 DNA follows: TGTGCCAGCGCCGGCTTGGACGAGCAGTACTTC.

This sequence joins TRBV5-6 and TRBJ1-1; D is unresolved. The germline CDR1 and CDR2 sequences are SGHDT and YYEEEE. V dropped 3 bases and J dropped 7 bases, with 10 bases sitting between them. There are 12 residues in the CDR3. The CDR3 region is CASSSSGVEAFF. DNA for the CDR3: TGTGCCAGCAGCTCATCCGGGGTTGAAGCTTTCTTT.

The chain employs TRBV7-9 and TRBJ1-1; D is ambiguous. CDR1 and CDR2 (germline): SEHNR, FQNEAQ (reference sequence). This CDR3 is 14 amino acids long. Trimming cost V 2 bases and J 4 bases, with 11 bases left between them. This chain's CDR3 is CASSLRDLGTEAFF. CDR3 sequence (DNA): TGTGCCAGCAGCTTAAGGGATTTGGGCACTGAAGCTTTCTTT.

The gene calls are TRBV27 and TRBJ2-7, with 8 positions matching TRBD2. This CDR3 has 17 residues. The ends lost 4 bases at V and 4 bases at J; junction bases unmatched: 15. Germline V gives CDR1 MNHEY, CDR2 SMNVEV (reference sequence). The CDR3 DNA sequence: TGTGCCAGCAGTTGGGGAGGTGGCGGGGGGCAAAGGTACGAGCAGTACTTC. It is translated as CASSWGGGGGQRYEQYF.

This clone was seen a single time. This chain uses TRBV5-1 with TRBJ2-1; D might be TRBD2 (6 bases). Trimming stripped 0 bases from V and 1 base from J, with 17 bases between. Germline V gene lookup returns CDR1 SGHRS and CDR2 YFSETQ. This CDR3 region has 18 residues. The CDR3, as DNA: TGCGCCAGCAGCTTGGCCTGGGTAGCCGCGGGGTCCTACAATGAGCAGTTCTTC. This gives the protein CASSLAWVAAGSYNEQFF.

The V gene is TRBV5-1, the J gene TRBJ2-2, with TRBD2 matching 13 bases. Germline trimming cut 0 bases from V and 6 bases from J; bases unmatched to any gene: 2. Germline loops: CDR1 SGHRS, CDR2 YFSETQ. CDR3 size: 16 residues. In nucleotides, the CDR3 is TGCGCCAGCAGCTTGGAGGGACTAGCGGGACCCGGGGAGCTGTTTTTT. This translates into CASSLEGLAGPGELFF.

The rearrangement joins TRBV6-4 to TRBJ2-5; tentative D call: TRBD1 (6 bases). The germline V gene has CDR1 MRHNA and CDR2 SNTAGT. Trimming removed 0 bases from V and 5 bases from J, with 10 bases in between. This CDR3 is built from 14 residues. Here the CDR3 reads CASSDSRQAETQYF. In nucleotides, the CDR3 is TGTGCCAGCAGTGACTCCCGACAGGCCGAGACCCAGTACTTC.

J is TRBJ2-7 and V is TRBV14; the match to TRBD1 covers 9 bases. Losses at the gene ends were 2 bases for V and 4 bases for J; bases not matched to a gene: 6. The CDR3 contains 15 residues. Germline CDR1 SGHDN, CDR2 FVKESK. The CDR3: CASSQYGTGLYEQYF. CDR3 nucleotides: TGTGCCAGCAGCCAATACGGGACAGGGCTGTACGAGCAGTACTTC.

The count of this clone is one. The chain employs TRBV4-2 and TRBJ2-7; TRBD2 matches 9 bases. The CDR3 has 17 residues. Trimming cost V 6 bases and J 0 bases; bases outside gene matches: 12. Germline CDR1 LGHNA, CDR2 YNFKEQ. The CDR3 DNA is TGTGCCAGCAGGACTCCCCGGACTAGCGAGAGCTCCTACGAGCAGTACTTC. As protein: CASRTPRTSESSYEQYF.

This chain uses TRBV28 with TRBJ2-7, with TRBD1 matching over 10 bases. Germline CDR1 MDHEN, CDR2 SYDVKM. The CDR3 sequence is 14 residues long. V lost 7 bases, J lost 1 base, and 4 bases stayed unmatched. In nucleotides, the CDR3 is TGTGCCAGCATCGGACAGGGGGGATCCTACGAGCAGTACTTC. Translating it yields CASIGQGGSYEQYF.

This rearrangement joins TRBV28 to TRBJ2-7; possible D gene TRBD2, 5 bases. V gave up 6 bases and J gave up 1 base, with 13 bases separating them. CDR3 size: 14 residues. Germline V gene lookup returns CDR1 MDHEN and CDR2 SYDVKM. In nucleotides, the CDR3 is TGTGCCAGCAGGGAGCGAGCGGAGTCCTACGAGCAGTACTTC. Protein sequence: CASRERAESYEQYF. The full variable domain, its missing parts supplied by reference TRBV28 and TRBJ2-7, is DVKVTQSSRYLVKRTGEKVFLECVQDMDHENMFWYRQDPGLGLRLIYFSYDVKMKEKGDIPEGYSVSREKKERFSLILESASTNQTSMYLCASRERAESYEQYFGPGTRLTVT.

The chain links TRBV5-4 to TRBJ1-2, with D perhaps matching TRBD1 (6 bases). The germline gives CDR1 SGHNT, CDR2 YYREEE (reference sequence). Between the trimmed V and J ends, which lost 2 bases and 4 bases, there was a span of 12 bases. The CDR3 is 14 amino acids. The CDR3 loop is CASSFGGRFYGYTF. DNA for the CDR3: TGTGCCAGCAGCTTCGGGGGGCGATTCTATGGCTACACCTTC.